This entry features one TCR beta chain sequence. V lost 4 bases and J lost 7, with 22 bases in between. This CDR3 has 16 amino acids. Germline values: CDR1 MGHDK, CDR2 SYGVNS. The data originate from a study of blood T cell repertoires in COVID-19. Study-level information: Sites in the United States, Italy and Spain provided acute and convalescent COVID-19 samples. Sample material is recorded as cDNA or gDNA derived from T cells, B-cell-depleted T cells, or PBMCs.

Seattle enrolled patients during active infection and tracked them longitudinally. In the authors' methods: For nucleated cells, counts were estimated from reference gene primer amplification. TCRdb's copy holds only in-frame clones and misses some; the assay was immunoSEQ multiplex PCR. From that table come the V and J calls and clone size; the DNA was used to work out D and trimming. Found here are around 270,000 clones, 91% of them singletons; the top ten hold 2.6%. V gene TRBV25-1 combines with J gene TRBJ1-1; D gene uncertain. Sequenced input: peripheral blood. This sequence originates from a person aged 18 to 35 with COVID-19, enrolled during active disease. The CDR3 loop reads CASSGAGLTVGGEAFF. CDR3 in DNA: TGTGCCAGCAGTGGAGCAGGCCTCACGGTTGGTGGTGAAGCTTTCTTT.